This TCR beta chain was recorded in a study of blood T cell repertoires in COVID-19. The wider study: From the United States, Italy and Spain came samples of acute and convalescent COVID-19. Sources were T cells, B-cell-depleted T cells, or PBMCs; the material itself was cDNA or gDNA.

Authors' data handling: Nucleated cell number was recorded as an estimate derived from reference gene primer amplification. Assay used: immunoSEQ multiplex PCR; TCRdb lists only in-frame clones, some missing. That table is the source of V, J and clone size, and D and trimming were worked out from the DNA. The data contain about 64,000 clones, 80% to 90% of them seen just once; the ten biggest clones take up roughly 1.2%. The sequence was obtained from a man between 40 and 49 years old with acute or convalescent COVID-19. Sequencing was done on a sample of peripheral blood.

DNA of the CDR3: TGTGCCAGCAGCAATAGACAGGGAGGCAATGAGCAGTTCTTC. Its protein product is CASSNRQGGNEQFF. The V gene is TRBV7-3, the J gene TRBJ2-1; possibly TRBD1 for D (7 bases). The V end was cut by 5 bases, the J end by 6 bases, with 14 bases between. The CDR3 runs to 14 residues. From germline, CDR1 is SGHTA and CDR2 FQGTGA. Full variable domain (outside the CDR3, taken from reference TRBV7-3 and TRBJ2-1): GAGVSQTPSNKVTEKGKYVELRCDPISGHTALYWYRQSLGQGPEFLIYFQGTGAADDSGLPNDRFFAVRPEGSVSTLKIQRTERGDSAVYLCASSNRQGGNEQFFGPGTRLTVL.